This TCR beta chain is drawn from a study of cytomegalovirus exposure and HLA in healthy donors. Findings and caveats of the study: Further analysis, carried out later, found HLA-associated TCR beta chains more clonally expanded than equally common other chains.

Notes on this clone: Its target is not known.

PCR used 60 Vbeta primers and 13 Jbeta primers. Using immunoSEQ multiplex PCR, the repertoire was profiled, and TCRdb retains in-frame clones only, with some absent. This table holds 150,000 to 200,000 clones, 70% to 85% found once. The sample taken for sequencing was PBMCs. The sequence derives from a boy aged 2 to 10 in good health and CMV-seronegative.

This CDR3 reads CASSQRTTGGPNEKLFF. The CDR3 DNA reads as TGTGCCAGCAGCCAAAGGACCACAGGGGGGCCTAATGAAAAACTGTTTTTT. The gene calls are TRBV4-2 and TRBJ1-4; 8 bases map to TRBD1. The CDR3 consists of 17 residues. V dropped 2 bases and J dropped 3; count of bases not matched to a gene: 8. Germline V CDR1 and CDR2: LGHNA, YNFKEQ.